This TCR beta chain was sequenced for a study of OX40 agonist ivuxolimab in advanced cancers. Whole-study context: Patients received ivuxolimab, an intravenous treatment, every 2 weeks at 0.01 to 10 mg/kg. Allowance was made for prior anti-PD-1, anti-PD-L1 or anti-CTLA-4 therapy, and 40% to 45% had some. Study results and caveats: Expanded peripheral T-cell antigen specificity went undetermined. By week 6 at 0.1 to 3.0 mg/kg, blood CD4+ and CD8+ T cells had expanded clonally.

Concerning this clone: The antigen is undetermined.

The protocol was immunoSEQ multiplex PCR, while the TCRdb copy is restricted to in-frame clones and leaves out a portion. The sample gives tens of thousands of clones, about nine tenths of which show up once; roughly 37% is in the top ten. The germline V gene encodes CDR1 SGHTA and CDR2 FQGTGA. With V trimmed by 6 bases and J by 6 bases, 3 bases remained unmatched. This CDR3 contains 13 residues. The chain employs TRBV7-3 and TRBJ1-2, with 11 bases matching TRBD1. Sequencing was performed on CD4+ or CD8+ T cells sorted from blood, taken in a trial of the OX40 agonist ivuxolimab. This TCR was sampled from an adult with an advanced solid tumor such as melanoma, head and neck, liver or kidney cancer. The CDR3: CASRGTGGDGYTF. The DNA of the CDR3 is TGTGCCAGCAGGGGGACAGGGGGAGATGGCTACACCTTC.